This paragraph reports one T cell receptor (beta chain). Antigen: not known. This sample stems from a study of T cells after posttransplantation cyclophosphamide. This table comes from immunoSEQ multiplex PCR, and its TCRdb copy is limited to in-frame clones, with some not included. The sample records some 66,000 clones, 90% to 95% being singletons. General study results and limits: Tissue-infiltrating T cells from skin or gut overlapped little with blood T cells. Donor CD8+ memory clones often dominated recipient blood repertoires at later times.

The sequencing sample was made of PBMCs. The origin of this receptor is a woman in her thirties in good health and a related stem cell transplant donor.

The CDR3 region has the DNA TGTGCCAGCAGTTTTCTAGGGGGCAGGGTGGTAGGCAATCAGCCCCAGCATTTT. Translation: CASSFLGGRVVGNQPQHF. The rearrangement joins TRBV28 to TRBJ1-5; TRBD1 matches at 7 bases. The germline V gene encodes CDR1 MDHEN and CDR2 SYDVKM. CDR3 length: 18 amino acids. Trimming removed 3 bases from V and 2 bases from J; junction bases left unmatched: 13.